A single sample is the source of the 10 T cell receptor beta chains below, sequenced in a study of cytomegalovirus exposure and HLA in healthy donors listed by TCRdb under 2017. Library generation was performed with the immunoSEQ multiplex PCR assay. For the multiplex PCR, a mixture combining 60 forward primers for TCR Vbeta segments and 13 reverse primers for TCR Jbeta segments was used. TCRdb took this table from immuneACCESS and kept in-frame rearrangements with V and J called. Such tables lack part of the clones; where checked against another copy, unresolved V genes explain under half of the gap, and the rest is unexplained. In this sample the table shows about 160,000 clones, roughly 85% of which occur a single time. 7.5% to 9% of the sample goes to the ten largest clones. The sequencing sample was made of PBMCs. Receptors were obtained from a male donor in good health and CMV-seropositive.

V is TRBV7-7 and J is TRBJ1-1; no firm D call. Germline V gene lookup returns CDR1 SSHAT and CDR2 FNYEAQ (reference sequence). The CDR3 contains 13 residues. Trimming left V 5 bases short and J 1 base short, with 8 bases between. The CDR3 DNA reads as TGTGCCAGCAGCACCTACGAGAACACTGAAGCTTTCTTT. This codes for CASSTYENTEAFF.

The J gene is TRBJ1-1, the V gene TRBV10-1; 11 nucleotides line up with TRBD1. This CDR3 has 15 amino acids. Looked up from germline, CDR1 is WNHNN and CDR2 is SYGVQD (reference sequence). V trimming: 3 bases; J trimming: 3 bases; junction bases outside the gene matches: 3. CDR3 DNA sequence: TGCGCCAGCAGTGATGGGACAGGGGGGGACACTGAAGCTTTCTTT. Encoded protein: CASSDGTGGDTEAFF.

This clone was found a few times. The V and J genes are TRBV7-2 and TRBJ2-2; D is uncertain. V dropped 5 bases and J dropped 5 bases, with 15 bases sitting between them. CDR1 SGHTA and CDR2 FQGNSA come from the germline V gene. CDR3 length equals 15 residues. CDR3 coding DNA: TGTGCCAGCAGCCCAACTGGCGCAGGAACCGGGGAGCTGTTTTTT. As protein: CASSPTGAGTGELFF.

The chain joins TRBV2 to TRBJ1-2, with 8 bases identical to TRBD1. This CDR3 is built from 15 residues. From germline, CDR1 is SNHLY and CDR2 FYNNEI. V lost 2 bases, J lost 3 bases, and 5 bases stayed unmatched. CDR3 sequence: CASSEQGAFDYGYTF. CDR3 nucleotide sequence: TGTGCCAGCAGTGAACAGGGGGCCTTTGACTATGGCTACACCTTC.

The chain recombines TRBV5-8 with TRBJ2-7; 10 bases align to TRBD2. The CDR3 contains 14 residues. The ends lost 4 bases at V and 4 bases at J; junction bases unmatched: 5. CDR1 is SGHTS, CDR2 YDEGEE, per germline. The CDR3 loop is CASSPRLAGYEQYF. The CDR3, as DNA: TGTGCCAGCAGCCCCAGACTAGCGGGTTACGAGCAGTACTTC.

The CDR3 DNA sequence: TGTGCCAGCTCACCCCTGGAGACCCAAGAGACCCAGTACTTC. This sequence encodes CASSPLETQETQYF. The gene calls are TRBV18 and TRBJ2-5, with unresolved D. With 3 bases removed from V and 1 base from J, the gap between germline ends came to 9 bases. This CDR3 comprises 14 residues. Germline CDR1 and CDR2: KGHSH and LQKENI.

In regard to this clone: A read error may produce the germline difference seen at one junction end. The V and J genes are TRBV7-9 and TRBJ1-5, with 10 bases lining up with TRBD1. The CDR3 totals 16 residues. Germline CDR1 SEHNR, CDR2 FQNEAQ (reference sequence). Here the CDR3 DNA reads TGTTCCAGCAGCCTGGGACAGGGGATTGGCAATCAGCCCCAGCATTTT. Its translation: CSSSLGQGIGNQPQHF.

The rearrangement uses TRBV5-1 and TRBJ2-5, with TRBD2 as a possible D gene (6 bases). V shed 2 bases and J shed 5 bases, with 10 bases lying between them. The CDR3 length is 13 residues. Germline V gives CDR1 SGHRS, CDR2 YFSETQ. The CDR3 DNA reads TGCGCCAGCAGCTTCGGGGGACGGGAGACCCAGTACTTC. Translation: CASSFGGRETQYF.

The chain is built from TRBV7-9 and TRBJ1-2; D call uncertain. Germline CDR1 and CDR2: SEHNR and FQNEAQ (reference sequence). Trimming removed 1 base from V and 4 bases from J, with 10 bases in between. The CDR3 has 14 amino acids. CDR3 in DNA: TGTGCCAGCAGCTTAGACCGGGGTACCTATGGCTACACCTTC. It encodes CASSLDRGTYGYTF.

The chain recombines TRBV13 with TRBJ2-2; the match to TRBD2 covers 16 bases. The germline gives CDR1 PRHDT, CDR2 FYEKMQ (reference sequence). Germline trimming cut 5 bases from V and 1 base from J; bases unmatched to any gene: 7. This CDR3 spans 19 amino acids. The CDR3 sequence is CASSPGLAGGSRNTGELFF. The CDR3 nucleotides are TGTGCCAGCAGCCCGGGACTAGCGGGAGGGTCCCGGAACACCGGGGAGCTGTTTTTT.